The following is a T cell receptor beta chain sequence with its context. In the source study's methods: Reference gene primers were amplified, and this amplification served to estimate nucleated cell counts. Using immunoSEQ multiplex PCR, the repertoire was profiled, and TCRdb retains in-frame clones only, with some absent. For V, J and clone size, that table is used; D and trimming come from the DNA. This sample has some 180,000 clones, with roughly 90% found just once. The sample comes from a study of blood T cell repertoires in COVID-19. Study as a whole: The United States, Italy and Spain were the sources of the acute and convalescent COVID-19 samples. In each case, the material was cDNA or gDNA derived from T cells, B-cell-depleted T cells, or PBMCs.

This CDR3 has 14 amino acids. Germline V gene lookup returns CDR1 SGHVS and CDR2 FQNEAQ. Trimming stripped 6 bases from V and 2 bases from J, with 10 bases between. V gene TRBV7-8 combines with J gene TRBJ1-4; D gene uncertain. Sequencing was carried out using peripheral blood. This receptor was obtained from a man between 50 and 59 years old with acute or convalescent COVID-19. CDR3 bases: TGTGCCAGCAGTTTGGGGAGGACTAATGAAAAACTGTTTTTT. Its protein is CASSLGRTNEKLFF.